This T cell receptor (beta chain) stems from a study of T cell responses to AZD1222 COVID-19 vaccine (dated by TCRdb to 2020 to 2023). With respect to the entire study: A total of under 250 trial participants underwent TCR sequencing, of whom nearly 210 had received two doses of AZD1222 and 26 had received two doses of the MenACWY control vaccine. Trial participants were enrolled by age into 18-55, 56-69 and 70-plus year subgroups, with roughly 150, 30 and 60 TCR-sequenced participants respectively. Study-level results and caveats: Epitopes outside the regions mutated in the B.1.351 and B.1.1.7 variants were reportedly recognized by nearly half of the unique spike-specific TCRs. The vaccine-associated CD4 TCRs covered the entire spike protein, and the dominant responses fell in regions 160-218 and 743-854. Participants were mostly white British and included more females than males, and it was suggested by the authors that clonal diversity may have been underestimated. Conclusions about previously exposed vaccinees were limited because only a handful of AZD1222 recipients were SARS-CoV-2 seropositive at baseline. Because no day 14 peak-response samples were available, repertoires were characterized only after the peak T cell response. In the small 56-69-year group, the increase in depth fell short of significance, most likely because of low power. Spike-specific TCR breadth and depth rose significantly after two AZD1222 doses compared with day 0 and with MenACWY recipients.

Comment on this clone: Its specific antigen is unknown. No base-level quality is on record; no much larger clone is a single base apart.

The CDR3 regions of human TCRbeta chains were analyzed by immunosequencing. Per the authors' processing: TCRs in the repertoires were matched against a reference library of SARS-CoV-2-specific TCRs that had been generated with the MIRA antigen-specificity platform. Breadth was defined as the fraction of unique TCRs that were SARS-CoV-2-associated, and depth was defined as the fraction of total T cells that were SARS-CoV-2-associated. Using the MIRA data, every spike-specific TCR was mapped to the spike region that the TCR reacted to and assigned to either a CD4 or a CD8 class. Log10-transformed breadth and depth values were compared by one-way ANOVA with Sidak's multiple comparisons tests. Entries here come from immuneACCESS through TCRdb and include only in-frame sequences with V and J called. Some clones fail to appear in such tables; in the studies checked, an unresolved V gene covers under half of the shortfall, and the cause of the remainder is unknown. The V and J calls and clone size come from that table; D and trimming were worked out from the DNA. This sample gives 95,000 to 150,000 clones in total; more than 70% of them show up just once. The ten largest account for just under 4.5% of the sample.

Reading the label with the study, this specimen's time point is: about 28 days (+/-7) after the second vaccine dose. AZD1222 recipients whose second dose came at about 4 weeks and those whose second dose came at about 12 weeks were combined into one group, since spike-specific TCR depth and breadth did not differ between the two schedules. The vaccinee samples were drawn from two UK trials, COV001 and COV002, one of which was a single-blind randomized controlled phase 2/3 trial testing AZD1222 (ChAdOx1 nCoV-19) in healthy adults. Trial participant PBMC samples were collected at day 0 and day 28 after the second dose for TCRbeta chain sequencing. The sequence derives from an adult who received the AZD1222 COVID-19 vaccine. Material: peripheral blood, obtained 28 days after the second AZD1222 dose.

The CDR3 corresponds to CASNRDGNEKLFF. The DNA sequence is as follows: TGTGCCAGCAACCGGGACGGTAATGAAAAACTGTTTTTT. Rearrangement joined TRBV7-9 to TRBJ1-4, and TRBD1 may be the D gene, going by 5 matching bases. Reading from cysteine to phenylalanine, the CDR3 counts 13 amino acids. Of all the DNA, just the CDR3 is kept, 39 bases in frame from base 1. CDR1 SEHNR and CDR2 FQNEAQ were looked up in the germline V gene (reference sequence). The germline ends are 10 bases apart after V is trimmed by 7 bases and J by 4 bases.